The clone carrying this TCR beta chain has just one count. Its target is not known. The repertoire was sequenced with immunoSEQ multiplex PCR; TCRdb's copy has only in-frame clones and lacks some. Here the sample spans tens of thousands of clones, around 80% being singletons. This CDR3 is built from 15 residues. Losses at the gene ends were 5 bases for V and 1 base for J; bases not matched to a gene: 6. Germline lookup yields CDR1 MNHNY and CDR2 SVGAGI (reference sequence). The sample originates from a study of memory CD4+ T cells and cytomegalovirus serostatus. The sort gate was single viable CD3+CD4+CD8-CD45RO+ cells for memory CD4+ T cells. Serum IgG to CMV pp150, pp28, p38 and p52 defined serostatus. Study observations and caveats: Each of some 67 CMV-associated TCRbeta sequences occurred in one to five individuals.

The sequence was collected from an adult in good health and CMV-seronegative. The sample was memory CD4+ T cells from blood. The chain has TRBV6-6 and TRBJ1-1; 8 bases align to TRBD1. CDR3 in DNA: TGTGCCAGCAGTCCATCAGGGGGCGGGAACACTGAAGCTTTCTTT. Its protein is CASSPSGGGNTEAFF.